This T cell receptor beta chain was sequenced during a study of vaccination and CD4 T cells after COVID-19. On the study more broadly: As control conditions, cultures were given either a CEFX pool serving as positive control, an HIV-1 Nef pool, or no peptide at all.

Noted treatment: roughly nine-day PBMC culture with coronavirus spike peptide pools or control peptides (ViraFEST assay). In the case of this clonotype: Its cognate antigen is unknown.

With the Oncomine TCR Beta short-read assay, DNA from cultured CD4+ T cells was sequenced. MiXCR, run by TCRdb on the PCR reads, gives a single entry per CDR3 protein. This sample has 17,000 or so distinct CDR3 sequences, with around 52% found just once. CDR1 is MNHEY, CDR2 SMNVEV, per germline (reference sequence). V was clipped by 10 bases and J by 7 bases, with 13 bases between them. The CDR3 has 11 amino acids. The sequenced sample was CD4+ T cells from blood, cultured in vitro. The rearrangement joins TRBV27 to TRBJ1-1, with no clear D. The clonotype originates from a human donor who had recovered from COVID-19. CDR3 residues: CATSLVFEAFF. The DNA for the CDR3 is TGTGCCACCTCTTTAGTCTTTGAAGCTTTCTTT.